This T cell receptor (beta chain) was obtained from a study of T cells in Graves' hyperthyroidism and ophthalmopathy. This clonotype came up many times. V lost 4 bases, J lost 2 bases, and 8 bases stayed unmatched. Germline V gene lookup returns CDR1 SGHDT and CDR2 YYEEEE. CDR3 length: 15 amino acids. What was amplified from RNA transcripts were TCR beta CDR3 regions. The HTBI primer set was used in a first-round RT-PCR of the TCR CDR3. A single record per CDR3 protein comes from TCRdb applying MiXCR to the multiplex PCR reads. Of about 360,000 distinct CDR3 sequences in the sample, roughly 13% were seen once.

The specimen sequenced was blood. This receptor was obtained from a woman aged 18 to 35 with Graves' hyperthyroidism. V is TRBV5-6 and J is TRBJ1-2; 7 bases fit TRBD1. The CDR3 region is CASSLRDRENYGYTF. CDR3 DNA sequence: TGTGCCAGCAGCCTACGGGACAGAGAGAACTATGGCTACACCTTC.